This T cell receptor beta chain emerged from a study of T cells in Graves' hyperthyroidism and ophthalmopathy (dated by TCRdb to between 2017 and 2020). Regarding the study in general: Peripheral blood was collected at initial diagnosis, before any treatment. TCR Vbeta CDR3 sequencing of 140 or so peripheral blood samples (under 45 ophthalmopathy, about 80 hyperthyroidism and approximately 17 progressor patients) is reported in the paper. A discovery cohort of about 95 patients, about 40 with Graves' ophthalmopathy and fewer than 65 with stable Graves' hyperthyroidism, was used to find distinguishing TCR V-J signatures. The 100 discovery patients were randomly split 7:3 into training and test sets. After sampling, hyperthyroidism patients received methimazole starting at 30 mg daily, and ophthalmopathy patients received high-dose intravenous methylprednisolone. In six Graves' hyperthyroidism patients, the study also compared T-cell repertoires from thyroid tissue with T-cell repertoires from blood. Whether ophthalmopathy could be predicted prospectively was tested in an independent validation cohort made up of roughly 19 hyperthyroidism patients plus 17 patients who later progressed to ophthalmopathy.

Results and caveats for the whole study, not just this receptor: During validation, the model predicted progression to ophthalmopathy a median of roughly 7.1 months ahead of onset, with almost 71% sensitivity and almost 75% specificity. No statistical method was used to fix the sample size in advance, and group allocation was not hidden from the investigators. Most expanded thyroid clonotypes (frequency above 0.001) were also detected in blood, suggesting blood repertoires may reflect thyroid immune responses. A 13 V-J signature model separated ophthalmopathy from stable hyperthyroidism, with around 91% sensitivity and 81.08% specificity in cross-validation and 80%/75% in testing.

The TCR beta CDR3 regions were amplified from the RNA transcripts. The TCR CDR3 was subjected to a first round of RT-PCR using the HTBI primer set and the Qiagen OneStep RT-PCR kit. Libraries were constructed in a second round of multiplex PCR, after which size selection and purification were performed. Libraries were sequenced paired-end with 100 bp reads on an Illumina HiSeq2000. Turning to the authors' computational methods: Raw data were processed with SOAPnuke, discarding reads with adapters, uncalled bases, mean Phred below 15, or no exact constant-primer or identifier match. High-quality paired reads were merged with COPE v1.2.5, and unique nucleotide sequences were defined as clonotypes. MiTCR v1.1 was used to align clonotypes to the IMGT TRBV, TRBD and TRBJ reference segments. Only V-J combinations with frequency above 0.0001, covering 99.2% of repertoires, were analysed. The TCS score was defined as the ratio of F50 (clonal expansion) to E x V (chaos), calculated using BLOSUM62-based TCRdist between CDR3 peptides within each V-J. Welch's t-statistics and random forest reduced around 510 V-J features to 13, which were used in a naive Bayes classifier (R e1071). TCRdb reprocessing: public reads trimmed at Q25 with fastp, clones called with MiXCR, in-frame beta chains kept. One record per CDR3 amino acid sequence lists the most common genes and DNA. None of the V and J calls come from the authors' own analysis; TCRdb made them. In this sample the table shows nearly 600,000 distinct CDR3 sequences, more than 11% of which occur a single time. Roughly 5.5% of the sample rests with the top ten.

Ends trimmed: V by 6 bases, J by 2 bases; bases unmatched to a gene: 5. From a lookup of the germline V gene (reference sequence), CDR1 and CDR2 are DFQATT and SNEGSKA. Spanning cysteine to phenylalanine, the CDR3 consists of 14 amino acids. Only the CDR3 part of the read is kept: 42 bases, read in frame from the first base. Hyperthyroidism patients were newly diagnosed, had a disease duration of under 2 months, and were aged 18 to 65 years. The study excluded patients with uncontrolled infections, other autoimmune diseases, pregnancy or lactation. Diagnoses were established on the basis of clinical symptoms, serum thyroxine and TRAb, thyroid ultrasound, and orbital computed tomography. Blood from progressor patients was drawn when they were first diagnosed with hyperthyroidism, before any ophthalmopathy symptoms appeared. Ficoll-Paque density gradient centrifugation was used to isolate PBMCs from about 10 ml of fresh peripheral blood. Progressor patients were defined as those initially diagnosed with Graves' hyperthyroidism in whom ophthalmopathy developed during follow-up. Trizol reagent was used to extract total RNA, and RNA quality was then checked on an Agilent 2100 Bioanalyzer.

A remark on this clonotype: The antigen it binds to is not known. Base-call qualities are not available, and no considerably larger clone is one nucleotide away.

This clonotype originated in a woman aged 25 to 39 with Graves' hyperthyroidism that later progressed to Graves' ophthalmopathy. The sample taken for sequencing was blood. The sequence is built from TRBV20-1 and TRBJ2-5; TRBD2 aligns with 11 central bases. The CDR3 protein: CSARLAGLQETQYF. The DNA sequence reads TGCAGTGCCCGACTAGCGGGATTACAAGAGACCCAGTACTTC.